Listed here is a single T cell receptor beta chain. The antigen remains undetermined. This sample is part of a study of cytomegalovirus exposure and HLA in healthy donors. General study results and limits: Through in vitro validation, a few CMV-associated chains were shown to be specific for CMV antigens. With later analysis, a missense DCLRE1C variant became linked to TCR beta V- and J-gene trimming.

The PCR used 60 Vbeta and 13 Jbeta primers. Assay used: immunoSEQ multiplex PCR; TCRdb lists only in-frame clones, some missing. Counted here are fewer than 250,000 clones, 70% to 80% occurring once; the ten biggest clones make up approximately 0.4%. The receptor was derived from a male donor in good health and CMV-seropositive. The source material was PBMCs.

CDR3 loop: CASTRYSGNTIYF. The DNA of the CDR3 is TGTGCCAGCACACGCTACTCTGGAAACACCATATATTTT. The rearrangement uses TRBV7-2 and TRBJ1-3; D call uncertain. Germline-derived CDR1 and CDR2 are SGHTA and FQGNSA. Trimming left V 7 bases short and J 0 bases short, with 7 bases between. The CDR3 totals 13 residues.